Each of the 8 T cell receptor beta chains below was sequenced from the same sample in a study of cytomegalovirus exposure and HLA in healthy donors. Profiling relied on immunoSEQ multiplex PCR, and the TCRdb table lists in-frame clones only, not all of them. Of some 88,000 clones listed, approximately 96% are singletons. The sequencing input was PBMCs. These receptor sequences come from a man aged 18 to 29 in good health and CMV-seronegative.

The CDR3 protein is CAWSLTGGNTEAFF. CDR3 DNA: TGTGCCTGGAGTCTCACAGGGGGTAACACTGAAGCTTTCTTT. J is TRBJ1-1 and V is TRBV30; 8 nucleotides align to TRBD1. This CDR3 is built from 14 residues. Trimming took 2 bases from V and 2 from J; bases not matched to a gene: 4. CDR1 and CDR2 (germline): GTSNPN, SVGIG (reference sequence).

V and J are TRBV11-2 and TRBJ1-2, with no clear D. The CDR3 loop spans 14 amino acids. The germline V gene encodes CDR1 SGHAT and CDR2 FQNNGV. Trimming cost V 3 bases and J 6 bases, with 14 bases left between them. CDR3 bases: TGTGCCAGCAGCTTTTTGGCAGGCTTCGATGGCTACACCTTC. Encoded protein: CASSFLAGFDGYTF.

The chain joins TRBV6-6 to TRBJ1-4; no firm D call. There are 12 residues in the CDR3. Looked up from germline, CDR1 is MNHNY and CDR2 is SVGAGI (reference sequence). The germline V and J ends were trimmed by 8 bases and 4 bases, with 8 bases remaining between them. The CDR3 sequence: CASVGGNEKLFF. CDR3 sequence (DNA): TGTGCCAGCGTCGGAGGTAATGAAAAACTGTTTTTT.

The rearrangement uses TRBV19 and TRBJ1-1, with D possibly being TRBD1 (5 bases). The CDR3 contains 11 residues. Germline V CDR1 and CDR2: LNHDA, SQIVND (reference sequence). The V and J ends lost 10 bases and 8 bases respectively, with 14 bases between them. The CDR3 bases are TGTGCCACCGCGGGGGTTGGGGAAGCTTTCTTT. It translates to CATAGVGEAFF.

The CDR3 nucleotides are TGTGCCAGCAGCTTTGCTAGCGGGAGTTCCGGGGAGCTGTTTTTT. As protein: CASSFASGSSGELFF. V and J are TRBV5-8 and TRBJ2-2; 10 positions agree with TRBD2. Germline V gene sequence: CDR1 SGHTS, CDR2 YDEGEE. This CDR3 region has 15 residues. V lost 2 bases and J lost 6; bases outside the gene matches: 4.

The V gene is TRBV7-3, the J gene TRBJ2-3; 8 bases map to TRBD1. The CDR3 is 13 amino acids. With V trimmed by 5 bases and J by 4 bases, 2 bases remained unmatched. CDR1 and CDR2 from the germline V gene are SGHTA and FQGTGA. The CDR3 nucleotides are TGTGCCAGCAGCCAGGGGGCCTCAGATACGCAGTATTTT. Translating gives CASSQGASDTQYF.

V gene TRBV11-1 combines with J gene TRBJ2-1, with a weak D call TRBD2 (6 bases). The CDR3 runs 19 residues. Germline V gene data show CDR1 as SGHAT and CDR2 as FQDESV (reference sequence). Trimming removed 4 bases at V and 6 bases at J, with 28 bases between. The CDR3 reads CASSSTAVRPGGPGNEQFF. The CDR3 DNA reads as TGTGCCAGCAGCTCCACCGCGGTCCGTCCTGGAGGGCCTGGCAATGAGCAGTTCTTC.

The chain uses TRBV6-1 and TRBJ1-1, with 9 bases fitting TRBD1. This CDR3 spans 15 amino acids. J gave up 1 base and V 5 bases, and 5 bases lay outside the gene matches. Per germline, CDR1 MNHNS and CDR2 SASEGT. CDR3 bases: TGTGCCAGCAGTCCTACAGGGGGCTGGAACACTGAAGCTTTCTTT. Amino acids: CASSPTGGWNTEAFF.